The entry below gives a single T cell receptor beta chain sequence along with its context. This clone was counted only a few times. Its target antigen remains unknown. No much larger clone is present one base from it, and per-base qualities are unavailable. The sample comes from a study of cytomegalovirus exposure and HLA in healthy donors (dated by TCRdb to about 2017). With respect to the entire study: In an earlier analysis of under 750 of the donors, approximately 300 Gb of sequence data and 90 million to 130 million unique TCR beta sequences from 150 million to 200 million T cells were reported. In a later analysis, previously published TCR beta repertoires from 550 to 750 donors were re-analyzed and high-resolution HLA genotyping was added so that TCR occurrence patterns could be studied. Rather than drawing on any new phenotypic data, the later analysis identified candidate immune exposures from TCR beta sequences and the way those sequences occurred across donors. The T cell repertoires of 666 subjects were profiled by immunosequencing and related to cytomegalovirus serostatus. Genome-wide SNP genotypes for about three fifths of the 666 donors were used in a later genetic analysis, which treated that subset as a discovery cohort. About 300 gigabases of sequencing data and about 92 million unique TCR sequences made up an early release that covered under 750 HLA-typed donors. Because of strong linkage in the cohort, 5 or 6 DR-DQ haplotypes were treated as single units for association and clustering. An earlier analysis of around 580 of the donors used high-throughput TCR beta sequencing to judge whether each TCR beta V gene segment behaved as functional or pseudogenic. Every discovery cohort repertoire had been produced on one sequencing platform. Among over 350 genotyped donors of the cohort, an average of roughly 240,000 unique TCR beta nucleotide sequences were sequenced per donor, roughly a sixth of them non-productive. The number of donors typed differed by locus, with about 629-630 for A, B, C, DRB1 and DQB1, 522 for DQA1, 606 for DPA1, and some 450 for DPB1. Donor age, sex, ethnicity and CMV serostatus were compiled together with the repertoire data. Among the roughly 400 genotyped donors, around 79% belonged to the genetic ancestry cluster associated with self-reported Caucasian donors. A separate validation cohort of approximately 120 different subjects was used in addition to the approximately 640-subject first cohort. To predict cytomegalovirus infection status, the study brought together high-throughput TCR immunosequencing, statistical association of individual TCRs with disease status, and machine learning. The study aimed to test whether cataloging public T cell receptors could reveal signatures of past pathogen exposure. HLA typing included class I and class II loci at four-digit resolution.

From the cysteine through the phenylalanine, the CDR3 covers 19 amino acids. Just the 57-base CDR3 DNA is kept, in frame starting at base 1. V was cut back by 1 base and J by 0 bases, leaving a gap of 21 bases between them. CDR1 and CDR2, per the germline V gene, are SGHTA and FQGNSA. The method behind the library was the immunoSEQ multiplex PCR assay. For the multiplex PCR, a mixture combining 60 forward primers for TCR Vbeta segments and 13 reverse primers for TCR Jbeta segments was used. Amplification of the CDR3 region of rearranged TCR beta genes was performed with a multiplex PCR assay on genomic DNA. The amplified TCR beta libraries were sequenced on the Illumina HiSeq System as 87-base-pair reads. In the original analysis: A later analysis tallied roughly 78 million unique TCR beta chains across the 640 or so repertoires, and around 12 million of those chains were shared by two or more donors. Raw reads were error-corrected and collapsed into unique sequences by a nearest-neighbor algorithm in which closely related sequences were merged to remove PCR and sequencing errors. Alignment of CDR3 sequences to IMGT reference sequences was used to assign V, D and J gene segments. For a sequence to be retained, a match of at least six nucleotides was required to both a V gene segment and a J gene segment. A rearrangement counted as productive if the CDR3 had no stop codons and remained in frame with V and J, and every other rearrangement counted as non-productive. Following IMGT convention, CDR3 was defined as the stretch from the second conserved V-encoded cysteine to the conserved J-encoded phenylalanine. Sequences without an unambiguous match to a single V gene segment were excluded from the earlier analysis of a few hundred of the donors. An earlier analysis of 500 to 600 of the donors classified V segments as functional when productive rearrangements were above 56.7% and as segregating when the standard deviation between donors was above 5%. A statistical classification framework was built for diagnosing cytomegalovirus status from the catalog of TCR beta chain sequences. A later analysis assigned V and J genes by comparing TCR nucleotide sequences with IMGT/GENE-DB human TR gene sequences. A later analysis assigned CDR3 sequences and most-parsimonious VDJ recombination scenarios with the TCRdist pipeline. In a later analysis, every TCR beta chain was defined by the combination of its CDR3 amino acid sequence and its V-gene family, and reads without a unique V-gene family were dropped. A later analysis removed several hundred highly shared, low-generation-probability nucleotide sequences to deal with suspected cross-contamination and a sequencing artifact. In a later analysis, a clonal expansion index for each public chain was calculated from normalized within-repertoire ranks of inferred template counts. Generation probabilities in a later analysis came from a VDJ recombination model fitted to out-of-frame rearrangements, and those results were checked against IGoR. In a later analysis, hypergeometric tests were used to score TCR-TCR, TCR-HLA and TCR-CMV co-occurrence, with a repertoire-size bias correction applied to TCR pairs. A later analysis estimated false discovery rates by permuting HLA or CMV assignments 20 times. In a later analysis, co-occurring TCRs were grouped using DBSCAN, with TCRdist sequence similarity added in when clustering inside HLA-allele-positive subsets. Repertoires with fewer than 30,000 or more than 120,000 public chains were left out of co-occurrence clustering, as were four to six repertoires with anomalous nucleotide sharing. The immuneACCESS repertoire file appears here via TCRdb, limited to in-frame rearrangements. These files lack a portion of the clones; in checked studies, under half of the deficit traces to unresolved V genes, and the cause of the others is not known. V and J calls and clone size are copied from that table; D and trimming were computed from the DNA. This sample lists more than 110,000 clones; more than 7.5% were detected once. 1.8% of the sample goes to the ten largest clones.

The cohort consisted of hundreds of healthy bone marrow donors. All cohort members were sampled while nominally healthy, although unrecorded immune exposures were likely present. The donor was CMV seronegative and was included in the group of around 320 seronegative cohort members. A peripheral blood sample was collected from each donor, and TCR beta sequencing was performed on peripheral blood mononuclear cells. Genomic DNA extraction from the blood cell samples was performed with the Qiagen DNeasy Blood Extraction Kit. The study at large found these results: Because some donors lacked HLA typing at each locus, the association tests relied only on the typed subset. Only TCR beta chains were sequenced in this cohort, and the absence of alpha or paired-chain data limited detectable features. Presence/absence analyses assumed roughly uniform sequencing depth across donors, an assumption that may not hold. Broadly in line with IMGT annotations, most TCR beta V segments showed up in productive rearrangements about 87% or about 30% of the time in an earlier analysis of 450 to 600 of the donors. In a later analysis, most CMV-associated TCR beta chains were found to appear HLA-restricted, with HLA associations seemingly driven largely by CMV exposure. According to a later analysis, TCR association rates differed among HLA loci, with DRB1 alleles showing the most associated TCRs and HLA-C alleles showing the fewest. The only immune exposure information available for the cohort was CMV serostatus. Three of the identified cytomegalovirus-associated TCR beta chains were confirmed in vitro to be specific for cytomegalovirus antigens. V-gene and J-gene trimming of TCR beta chains was associated with a missense DCLRE1C variant in a later genetic analysis, and the association was replicated in an independent cohort. Across donors, most TCR sequences were observed very rarely, whereas some public TCRs were present in many individuals. Because the 87-base-pair reads could not distinguish some IMGT-functional V segments, including TRBV6-2 and TRBV6-3, those segments were excluded. Several of the top co-occurrence clusters appeared to be linked to parvovirus B19, influenza, CMV and Epstein-Barr virus, according to a later analysis. A further reported finding was that TCR beta sequences accurately predicted the HLA-A and HLA-B alleles for most subjects in the first cohort. The earlier analysis of approximately 560 of the donors excluded 15 to 20 rarely observed V segments, including chromosome 9 orphons, because counts were too low. A total of roughly 160 TCR beta chains were listed by the study as associated with cytomegalovirus. Compared with the 666-donor mean, donors in an Asian-associated ancestry cluster had fewer N-insertions in productive TCRs, according to a later genetic analysis. It was suggested by the authors that the approach could potentially be generalized to other disease states and immunological phenotypes. Compared with equally common non-associated chains, HLA-associated TCR beta chains in a later analysis were more clonally expanded and had lower generation probabilities. The sequencing pipeline was judged likely to have produced a cluster of highly shared sequence variants as a technical artifact. At a false discovery rate of 0.05, a later analysis linked about 16,000 TCR beta sequences to specific HLA alleles. Correlated functional status among segregating V segments might be attributable to linkage disequilibrium, but an unknown experimental factor could not be ruled out. The classifier was reported to diagnose cytomegalovirus status with high specificity and sensitivity in both the original cohort and the validation cohort. When HLA alleles, especially DR and DQ, strongly co-occurred, attributing TCR associations to individual alleles was difficult.

The receptor was isolated from a man aged 50-60 years in good health and CMV-seronegative. Source material: PBMCs. This chain is built from TRBV7-2 and TRBJ1-1; too little of a D gene remains to name it. The CDR3: CASSLVGARRVVLNTEAFF. The sequenced DNA: TGTGCCAGCAGCTTAGTTGGTGCTCGGAGGGTCGTTCTGAACACTGAAGCTTTCTTT.